This T cell receptor beta chain is drawn from a study of T cell responses to AZD1222 COVID-19 vaccine. The sample holds one count of this clone. Antigen: not known. Study-wide results and limits: Most donors were white British, females outnumbered males, and clonal diversity was possibly underestimated. Unmutated variant regions reportedly attract nearly half of all spike-specific TCRs.

V shed 3 bases and J 10 bases; nucleotides not matched to a gene: 13. The CDR3 consists of 16 residues. Germline V CDR1 and CDR2: SGHRS, YFSETQ. Clones were read by immunoSEQ multiplex PCR, and TCRdb kept only the in-frame ones, dropping some. The sample contains more than 70,000 clones, around nine tenths of which appear only once. The specimen was peripheral blood, collected 28 days after the second AZD1222 dose. This TCR was recovered from an adult who received the AZD1222 COVID-19 vaccine. V is TRBV5-1 and J is TRBJ2-1; 10 bases are shared with TRBD1. CDR3: CASSSRAGQGSREQFF. The DNA for the CDR3 is TGCGCCAGCAGCTCAAGGGCGGGACAGGGGTCGAGAGAGCAGTTCTTC.